Following are 10 T cell receptor beta chains from one sample sequenced in a study of blood T cell repertoires in COVID-19. Sequencing was performed with immunoSEQ multiplex PCR; in TCRdb, only in-frame clones are kept and a portion is missing. The table lists under 400,000 clones, approximately 91% of them singletons. The sample was PBMCs or T cells enriched from blood (not recorded which). These receptors all stem from a woman aged 25-40 years who had been exposed to COVID-19.

V usage is TRBV7-9 and J usage is TRBJ2-7; 9 nucleotides line up with TRBD1. The CDR3 extends over 15 amino acids. Looked up from germline, CDR1 is SEHNR and CDR2 is FQNEAQ (reference sequence). V lost 5 bases to trimming and J lost 1 base; unmatched junction nucleotides: 6. The CDR3 here is CASSTPGQGSYEQYF. The CDR3 region has the DNA TGTGCCAGCAGCACCCCGGGACAGGGTTCCTACGAGCAGTACTTC.

This clone has a single count. The chain has TRBV5-1 and TRBJ2-3; 9 bases align to TRBD1. CDR1 SGHRS and CDR2 YFSETQ come from the germline V gene. This CDR3 region has 14 residues. The V gene end was trimmed by 7 bases and the J gene end by 5 bases; junction bases not matched to a gene: 8. The CDR3 reads CASCETGGRDTQYF. The CDR3 nucleotides are TGCGCCAGCTGCGAAACAGGGGGCAGAGATACGCAGTATTTT.

In the case of this clone: One end of the junction does not line up with germline, which may come from a read error. The chain has TRBV6-1 and TRBJ2-1, with 7 bases aligning to TRBD1. This CDR3 contains 15 residues. The germline gives CDR1 MNHNS, CDR2 SASEGT. The CDR3 bases are TGTGCCAGCAGGGAAGGACAGGTCGAATACCATGAGCAGTTCTTC. Encoded protein: CASREGQVEYHEQFF.

The V and J genes are TRBV3-1 (or the pseudogene TRBV3-2) and TRBJ2-7; D is perhaps TRBD1 (5 bases). CDR1 is LGHDT and CDR2 is YNNKEL in the germline V gene (reference sequence). The CDR3 totals 15 residues. V gave up 1 base and J gave up 1 base, with 11 bases separating them. CDR3 sequence (DNA): TGTGCCAGCAGCCAAGGCAGGGTTTGGTCCTACGAGCAGTACTTC. This encodes CASSQGRVWSYEQYF.

The chain uses TRBV5-1 and TRBJ2-7; 7 positions match TRBD2. The length of the CDR3 is 16 residues. Germline V CDR1 and CDR2: SGHRS, YFSETQ. Unmatched junction bases numbered 11, after V lost 3 bases and J lost 2 bases. The DNA for the CDR3 is TGCGCCAGCAGCTCCGGGGGGACCGACTGGACCTACGAGCAGTACTTC. Amino acids: CASSSGGTDWTYEQYF.

The V call is TRBV7-9, the J call TRBJ2-7; 8 nucleotides match TRBD2. The trim removed 3 bases at V and 2 bases at J, leaving 6 bases unmatched. The CDR3 spans 15 residues. CDR1 and CDR2 from the germline V gene are SEHNR and FQNEAQ (reference sequence). CDR3 amino acids: CASSFDGLATYEQYF. In nucleotides, the CDR3 is TGTGCCAGCAGCTTCGACGGACTAGCAACCTACGAGCAGTACTTC. The whole variable domain, remainder taken from reference TRBV7-9 and TRBJ2-7, is DTGVSQNPRHKITKRGQNVTFRCDPISEHNRLYWYRQTLGQGPEFLTYFQNEAQLEKSRLLSDRFSAERPKGSFSTLEIQRTEQGDSAMYLCASSFDGLATYEQYFGPGTRLTVT.

The chain carries TRBV11-2 and TRBJ2-6; D perhaps matches TRBD1 (5 bases). From germline, CDR1 is SGHAT and CDR2 FQNNGV. V lost 5 bases, J lost 0 bases, and 11 bases lay in between. The CDR3 extends over 16 amino acids. The CDR3 reads CASSPRQFSGANVLTF. In DNA form, the CDR3 reads TGTGCCAGCAGCCCACGACAGTTCTCTGGGGCCAACGTCCTGACTTTC. The whole variable domain, remainder taken from reference TRBV11-2 and TRBJ2-6, is EAGVAQSPRYKIIEKRQSVAFWCNPISGHATLYWYQQILGQGPKLLIQFQNNGVVDDSQLPKDRFSAERLKGVDSTLKIQPAKLEDSAVYLCASSPRQFSGANVLTFGAGSRLTVL.

V gene TRBV19 combines with J gene TRBJ2-1; TRBD1 aligns across 7 bases. The junction had 3 bases not matched to a gene; V was cut back by 10 bases and J by 6 bases. Germline loops: CDR1 LNHDA, CDR2 SQIVND (reference sequence). CDR3 length equals 11 residues. CDR3 region: CATNRGNEQFF. CDR3 nucleotide sequence: TGTGCCACAAACAGGGGCAATGAGCAGTTCTTC. Together with reference TRBV19 and TRBJ2-1, the CDR3 gives the full variable domain: DGGITQSPKYLFRKEGQNVTLSCEQNLNHDAMYWYRQDPGQGLRLIYYSQIVNDFQKGDIAEGYSVSREKKESFPLTVTSAQKNPTAFYLCATNRGNEQFFGPGTRLTVL.

V gene TRBV2 combines with J gene TRBJ2-7; D is undetermined. The CDR3 extends over 12 amino acids. Trimming stripped 5 bases from V and 3 bases from J, with 8 bases between. Germline CDR1 and CDR2: SNHLY and FYNNEI. The CDR3 coding sequence is TGTGCCAGCAGTTCGAGTAGCTACGAGCAGTACTTC. The encoded protein is CASSSSSYEQYF. Using reference TRBV2 and TRBJ2-7 for the parts outside the CDR3, the full variable domain is EPEVTQTPSHQVTQMGQEVILRCVPISNHLYFYWYRQILGQKVEFLVSFYNNEISEKSEIFDDQFSVERPDGSNFTLKIRSTKLEDSAMYFCASSSSSYEQYFGPGTRLTVT.

This clone came up a few times. The chain combines TRBV9 with TRBJ2-7; TRBD2 aligns across 16 bases. This CDR3 is built from 18 residues. The V gene end was trimmed by 8 bases and the J gene end by 0 bases; junction bases not matched to a gene: 11. Per the germline V gene, CDR1 is SGDLS and CDR2 is YYNGEE. CDR3 in amino acids: CASHPPGLAGGGSYEQYF. In DNA, the CDR3 is TGTGCCAGTCACCCCCCGGGACTAGCGGGAGGGGGCTCCTACGAGCAGTACTTC.